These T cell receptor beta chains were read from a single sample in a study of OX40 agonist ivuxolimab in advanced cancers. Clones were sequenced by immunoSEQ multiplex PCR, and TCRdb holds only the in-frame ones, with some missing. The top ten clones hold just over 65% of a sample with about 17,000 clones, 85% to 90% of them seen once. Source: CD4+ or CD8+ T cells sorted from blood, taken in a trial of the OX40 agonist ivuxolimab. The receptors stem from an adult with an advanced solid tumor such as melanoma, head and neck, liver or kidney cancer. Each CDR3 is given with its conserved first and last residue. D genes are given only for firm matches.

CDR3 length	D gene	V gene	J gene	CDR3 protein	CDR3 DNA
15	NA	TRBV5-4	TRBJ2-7	CASSLAPDAPYEQYF	TGTGCCAGCAGCTTGGCCCCGGACGCCCCCTACGAGCAGTACTTC
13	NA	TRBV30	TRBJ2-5	CAWSPSLLETQYF	TGTGCCTGGAGCCCGAGCCTTTTAGAGACCCAGTACTTC
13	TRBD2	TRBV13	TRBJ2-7	CASSPLADYEQYF	TGTGCCAGCAGCCCACTAGCGGACTACGAGCAGTACTTC
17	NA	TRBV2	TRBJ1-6	CASSLSSSAASNSPLHF	TGTGCCAGCAGTTTATCCTCGTCTGCCGCGTCTAATTCACCCCTCCACTTT
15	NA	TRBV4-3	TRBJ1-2	CASSQEAVTNYGYTF	TGCGCCAGCAGCCAAGAAGCGGTCACTAACTATGGCTACACCTTC
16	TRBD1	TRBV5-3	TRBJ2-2	CARSLPGQANTGELFF	TGTGCCAGAAGCTTGCCGGGACAGGCAAACACCGGGGAGCTGTTTTTT
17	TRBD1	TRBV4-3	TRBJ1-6	CASSQSSGTGFNSPLHF	TGCGCCAGCAGCCAATCTTCCGGGACAGGGTTTAATTCACCCCTCCACTTT
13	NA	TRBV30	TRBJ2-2	CAWSGGPTGELFF	TGTGCCTGGAGTGGGGGCCCCACCGGGGAGCTGTTTTTT
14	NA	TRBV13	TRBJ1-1	CASSQAEGPFEAFF	TGTGCCAGCAGCCAGGCCGAAGGGCCCTTTGAAGCTTTCTTT
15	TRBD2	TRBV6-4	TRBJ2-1	CASSDGASGDDEQFF	TGTGCCAGCAGTGACGGGGCTAGCGGGGACGATGAGCAGTTCTTC
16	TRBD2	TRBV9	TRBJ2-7	CASSVEGLARPYEQYF	TGTGCCAGCAGCGTAGAAGGACTAGCGAGACCCTACGAGCAGTACTTC
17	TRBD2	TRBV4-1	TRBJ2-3	CASSLSGLAFTGDTQYF	TGCGCCAGCAGCCTCTCCGGACTAGCCTTCACTGGGGATACGCAGTATTTT